A selection of T cell receptor beta chains follows, all from one sample in a study of T cells in Graves' hyperthyroidism and ophthalmopathy. TCRdb analysed the multiplex PCR reads with MiXCR anew, one entry per CDR3 protein. The table records 300,000 to 500,000 distinct CDR3 sequences, 11% to 15% of them present only once. The sequenced sample consisted of blood. These receptors were obtained from a man aged 45 to 65 with Graves' ophthalmopathy. CDR3s include the opening cysteine and the closing phenylalanine or tryptophan. A D gene is named only where the DNA matches it firmly. Size values are once, few and many counts, or a class for expanded clones, and some rows have none.

clone size: -
D gene: TRBD1
V gene: TRBV29-1
J gene: TRBJ2-1
CDR3 DNA: TGCAGCGTTGCGTATGGACAGGGGGTTTACAATGAGCAGTTCTTC
CDR3 protein: CSVAYGQGVYNEQFF

clone size: many
D gene: -
V gene: TRBV5-1
J gene: TRBJ2-7
CDR3 DNA: TGCGCCAGCAGCTTGGAGGGGAGTGGCTACGAGCAGTACTTC
CDR3 protein: CASSLEGSGYEQYF

clone size: -
D gene: TRBD1
V gene: TRBV10-3
J gene: TRBJ1-3
CDR3 DNA: TGTGCCACTGAGGACAGGCGTGGAAACACCATATATTTT
CDR3 protein: CATEDRRGNTIYF

clone size: many
D gene: -
V gene: TRBV28
J gene: TRBJ1-5
CDR3 DNA: TGTGCCAGCAGTTACGGGACCCGTTTAATCAATCAGCCCCAGCATTTT
CDR3 protein: CASSYGTRLINQPQHF

clone size: many
D gene: -
V gene: TRBV29-1
J gene: TRBJ2-3
CDR3 DNA: TGCAGCGCGCGGAAACCTAGCACAGATACGCAGTATTTT
CDR3 protein: CSARKPSTDTQYF

clone size: few
D gene: -
V gene: TRBV5-1
J gene: TRBJ2-1
CDR3 DNA: TGCGCCAGCAGCCCAAGACTAGTTGGGTACAATGAGCAGTTCTTC
CDR3 protein: CASSPRLVGYNEQFF

clone size: many
D gene: TRBD1
V gene: TRBV12-3/TRBV12-4
J gene: TRBJ2-1
CDR3 DNA: TGTGCCAGCAGTTGGGGACAGGGGGCGAGCTATGAGCAGTTCTTC
CDR3 protein: CASSWGQGASYEQFF

clone size: -
D gene: TRBD1
V gene: TRBV7-9
J gene: TRBJ2-3
CDR3 DNA: TGTGCCAGCAGGAGAAGGGACAGAGTGACAGATACGCAGTATTTT
CDR3 protein: CASRRRDRVTDTQYF

clone size: -
D gene: TRBD1
V gene: TRBV30
J gene: TRBJ1-4
CDR3 DNA: TGTGCCTGCATGGGACAGGGGGCAGGAGAAAAACTGTTTTTT
CDR3 protein: CACMGQGAGEKLFF

clone size: many
D gene: TRBD1
V gene: TRBV11-2
J gene: TRBJ1-2
CDR3 DNA: TGTGCCAGCAGCTCCCTAGGGGGCGGAAACTATGGCTACACCTTC
CDR3 protein: CASSSLGGGNYGYTF

clone size: few
D gene: TRBD1
V gene: TRBV6-2/TRBV6-3
J gene: TRBJ1-3
CDR3 DNA: TGTGCCAGCAGTTACGAGGGGGCGAGCTCTGGAAACACCATATATTTT
CDR3 protein: CASSYEGASSGNTIYF

clone size: many
D gene: TRBD2
V gene: TRBV27
J gene: TRBJ2-7
CDR3 DNA: TGTGCCAGCAGTTTATACCAGGGTTCGACGAGCGGGAGGTACGAGCAGTACTTC
CDR3 protein: CASSLYQGSTSGRYEQYF

clone size: few
D gene: -
V gene: TRBV28
J gene: TRBJ2-3
CDR3 DNA: TGTGCCAGCAGTTTATTGAGGGGCCCCGACACAGATACGCAGTATTTT
CDR3 protein: CASSLLRGPDTDTQYF

clone size: -
D gene: TRBD1
V gene: TRBV28
J gene: TRBJ1-2
CDR3 DNA: TGTGCCAGCAGTAAGACAGGGAATGGCTACACCTTC
CDR3 protein: CASSKTGNGYTF

clone size: many
D gene: -
V gene: TRBV7-2
J gene: TRBJ2-1
CDR3 DNA: TGTGCCAGCAGCAGCCAGGTTCCGAAGATGGGACAAACGTACAATGAGCAGTTCTTC
CDR3 protein: CASSSQVPKMGQTYNEQFF

clone size: many
D gene: TRBD2
V gene: TRBV5-1
J gene: TRBJ2-1
CDR3 DNA: TGCGCCAGCAGCCCAGGGACTAGCGGGAGAGGAGGGGACAATGAGCAGTTCTTC
CDR3 protein: CASSPGTSGRGGDNEQFF

clone size: many
D gene: TRBD1
V gene: TRBV28
J gene: TRBJ1-2
CDR3 DNA: TGTGCCAGCACCGCTCCCCCTGGGGCAGGGGGCGTTGGGTATGGCTACACCTTC
CDR3 protein: CASTAPPGAGGVGYGYTF

clone size: many
D gene: -
V gene: TRBV20-1
J gene: TRBJ2-3
CDR3 DNA: TGCAGTGCCCCGAGGGGTATCGAGGCGGATACGCAGTATTTT
CDR3 protein: CSAPRGIEADTQYF

clone size: many
D gene: -
V gene: TRBV18
J gene: TRBJ2-3
CDR3 DNA: TGTGCCAGCTCACCACAGGGTACGGGCACAGATACGCAGTATTTT
CDR3 protein: CASSPQGTGTDTQYF

clone size: many
D gene: -
V gene: TRBV2
J gene: TRBJ2-7
CDR3 DNA: TGTGCCAGCAGTATCCGGGTCGAGCAGTACTTC
CDR3 protein: CASSIRVEQYF

clone size: -
D gene: -
V gene: TRBV6-2/TRBV6-3
J gene: TRBJ2-3
CDR3 DNA: TGTGCCAGCAGTTTTCTTTACCTCAGTGGGCAGTATTTT
CDR3 protein: CASSFLYLSGQYF

clone size: once
D gene: -
V gene: TRBV19
J gene: TRBJ2-3
CDR3 DNA: TGTGCCAGTAGTTTCCGCGGACTCACAGATACGCAGTATTTT
CDR3 protein: CASSFRGLTDTQYF

clone size: -
D gene: TRBD2
V gene: TRBV20-1
J gene: TRBJ2-4
CDR3 DNA: TGCAGTGCCCCCGGGACTAGCGGGAGCAAAAACATTCAGTACTTC
CDR3 protein: CSAPGTSGSKNIQYF

clone size: many
D gene: TRBD2
V gene: TRBV2
J gene: TRBJ2-1
CDR3 DNA: TGTGCCAGCAGAGATCCTAGCGGGAGGGTAGATGAGCAGTTCTTC
CDR3 protein: CASRDPSGRVDEQFF

clone size: many
D gene: -
V gene: TRBV10-3
J gene: TRBJ1-1
CDR3 DNA: TGTGCCGCAAACAGGGCTCAATGGAACACTGAAGCTTTCTTT
CDR3 protein: CAANRAQWNTEAFF

clone size: many
D gene: -
V gene: TRBV3-1
J gene: TRBJ2-1
CDR3 DNA: TGTGCCAGCAGCCAAACCAGGAGGCTAGCCGGCAATGAGCAGTTCTTC
CDR3 protein: CASSQTRRLAGNEQFF

clone size: -
D gene: -
V gene: TRBV5-1
J gene: TRBJ2-5
CDR3 DNA: TGCGCCAGCAGCTTGGCTAGATCTTCTAGCGTAAACCAAGAGACCCAGTACTTC
CDR3 protein: CASSLARSSSVNQETQYF

clone size: few
D gene: TRBD1
V gene: TRBV5-1
J gene: TRBJ1-5
CDR3 DNA: TGCGCCAGCAGCTGGGGTGACAGGGACCAAGAGCCCCAGCATTTT
CDR3 protein: CASSWGDRDQEPQHF

clone size: -
D gene: -
V gene: TRBV4-1
J gene: TRBJ2-2
CDR3 DNA: TGCGCCAGCAGCCAAGACAGACCAAACACCGGGGAGCTGTTTTTT
CDR3 protein: CASSQDRPNTGELFF

clone size: many
D gene: -
V gene: TRBV11-1
J gene: TRBJ2-5
CDR3 DNA: TGTGCCAGCAGGGAGGGGGAGACCCAGTACTTC
CDR3 protein: CASREGETQYF

clone size: -
D gene: TRBD1
V gene: TRBV3-1
J gene: TRBJ2-2
CDR3 DNA: TGTGCCAGCAGCCAACTCACGACAGGGGCGAACACCGGGGAGCTGTTTTTT
CDR3 protein: CASSQLTTGANTGELFF

clone size: many
D gene: -
V gene: TRBV27
J gene: TRBJ2-1
CDR3 DNA: TGTGCCAGCAGTTTAGGTATTTCGGGGGAATCCTACAATGAGCAGTTCTTC
CDR3 protein: CASSLGISGESYNEQFF